These T cell receptor beta chains were read from a single sample in a study of CD8+CD57+ T cells in acquired aplastic anemia. TCRdb called the reads again in MiXCR, with one record for every CDR3 protein. The profile covers 150,000 to 200,000 distinct CDR3 sequences, with about 70% appearing a single time and about 50% taken by the ten largest. The material sequenced was sorted CD4+, CD8+, or CD8+CD57+ T cells (not recorded which) from PBMCs. The receptors shown here come from a human donor with aplastic anemia. CDR3s include the opening cysteine and the closing phenylalanine or tryptophan. A D gene is named only where the DNA matches it firmly. Only some rows state a clone size, as once, few, many or a class for expanded clones.

D gene,J gene,clone size,V gene,CDR3 protein,CDR3 DNA
-,TRBJ1-4,-,TRBV7-9,CASSVAEGEKLFF,TGTGCCAGCAGCGTAGCGGAGGGGGAAAAACTGTTTTTT
TRBD1,TRBJ2-7,-,TRBV5-1,CASSSQGSGYEQYF,TGCGCCAGCAGCTCACAGGGGTCCGGCTACGAGCAGTACTTC
-,TRBJ2-2,-,TRBV24-1,CATSGGQNTGELFF,TGTGCCACCAGTGGCGGACAGAACACCGGGGAGCTGTTTTTT
-,TRBJ1-5,many,TRBV19,CASSILGTYNQPQHF,TGTGCCAGTAGTATTTTGGGGACCTACAATCAGCCCCAGCATTTT
TRBD2,TRBJ2-1,-,TRBV24-1,CATSISGRGSYNEQFF,TGTGCCACCAGTATAAGCGGGAGGGGCTCCTACAATGAGCAGTTCTTC
-,TRBJ2-2,-,TRBV2,CASRGRENTGELFF,TGTGCCAGCAGGGGGCGCGAAAACACCGGGGAGCTGTTTTTT
TRBD2,TRBJ2-1,few,TRBV20-1,CSAIPGTSNEQFF,TGCAGTGCTATACCCGGGACTAGCAATGAGCAGTTCTTC
TRBD2,TRBJ2-7,-,TRBV7-9,CASMDTGGVRYEQYF,TGTGCCAGCATGGACACGGGGGGAGTTCGGTACGAGCAGTACTTC
-,TRBJ2-2,-,TRBV20-1,CSAKIGDAMELFF,TGCAGTGCGAAAATAGGGGACGCCATGGAGCTGTTTTTT
-,TRBJ2-2,-,TRBV20-1,CSARRLTSSTGELFF,TGCAGTGCTAGGCGTCTTACCTCGTCCACCGGGGAGCTGTTTTTT
-,TRBJ1-1,once,TRBV2,CASVILPDQNTEAFF,TGTGCCAGCGTTATCCTGCCGGACCAGAACACTGAAGCTTTCTTT
-,TRBJ2-5,-,TRBV10-3,CASTPRETETQYF,TGTGCCAGCACCCCCCGGGAAACGGAGACCCAGTACTTC
TRBD1,TRBJ2-1,-,TRBV6-1,CASILGTGTYNEQFF,TGTGCCAGCATTCTCGGGACAGGTACCTACAATGAGCAGTTCTTC